Listed below are T cell receptor beta chains from one sample, sequenced in a study of PD-L1 blockade in urothelial cancer. Assay: immunoSEQ multiplex PCR; the TCRdb copy retains only in-frame clones and omits some. The profile covers under 35,000 clones, with around 87% appearing a single time and about 1.7% taken by the ten largest. Sequenced here: PBMCs, sampled around atezolizumab (anti-PD-L1) treatment. Every receptor here comes from a man aged 50 to 60 with urothelial cancer. CDR3s include the opening cysteine and the closing phenylalanine or tryptophan. The D gene is left open where the match is weak. Only some rows state a clone size, as once, few, many or a class for expanded clones.

>.|.|TRBJ2-7|TRBV10-3
TGTGCCATCAGTGGAACCGGGACATCCTACGAGCAGTACTTC
CAISGTGTSYEQYF
>.|TRBD1|TRBJ2-5|TRBV5-1
TGCGCCAGCAGCGGGACAGGGAGAAGTGTGGGAGAGACCCAGTACTTC
CASSGTGRSVGETQYF
>.|.|TRBJ1-5|TRBV28
TGTGCCAGCAGTGTGGTTAGCCAGCCCCAGCATTTT
CASSVVSQPQHF
>.|TRBD1|TRBJ1-2|TRBV2
TGTGCCAGCAGGAGAGGGGCCGGGACAGAAAACTATGGCTACACCTTC
CASRRGAGTENYGYTF
>.|TRBD2|TRBJ2-7|TRBV7-9
TGTGCCAGCAGCTATCCGGGACTAGCGGGGGACTCCTACGAGCAGTACTTC
CASSYPGLAGDSYEQYF
>once|TRBD2|TRBJ2-1|TRBV19
TGTGCCAGTAGCGAAGGACTAGCGGGGACTGAGCAGTTCTTC
CASSEGLAGTEQFF
>once|TRBD2|TRBJ2-7|TRBV5-4
TGTGCCAGCAGCTTGGGTAGCGGGCCCTCCTACGAGCAGTACTTC
CASSLGSGPSYEQYF
>.|.|TRBJ2-7|TRBV21-1
TGTGCCAGCAGCCCAAACGGAGACCTAGACTTCTACGAGCAGTACTTC
CASSPNGDLDFYEQYF
>.|TRBD1|TRBJ1-5|TRBV27
TGTGCCAGCAGTTCGGACCTTAGGACAGGGCGCACTCAGCCCCAGCATTTT
CASSSDLRTGRTQPQHF
>.|TRBD1|TRBJ2-5|TRBV29-1
TGCAGCGCTACAGGGGGATTGGGAGAGACCCAGTACTTC
CSATGGLGETQYF
>.|TRBD1|TRBJ2-7|TRBV4-3
TGCGCCAGCAGCCAAGATGGGTCCGGGACAGGGACCTACGAGCAGTACTTC
CASSQDGSGTGTYEQYF
>.|.|TRBJ2-2|TRBV29-1
TGCAGCGTTGAGACGGGGTACACCGGGGAGCTGTTTTTT
CSVETGYTGELFF
>.|.|TRBJ1-2|TRBV7-6
TGTGCCAGCAGCCCGGGTCTGTCCCTTGGCTACACCTTC
CASSPGLSLGYTF
>.|.|TRBJ1-3|TRBV30
TGTGCCTGGACTAGAGTGTCTGGAAACACCATATATTTT
CAWTRVSGNTIYF
>once|TRBD1|TRBJ2-3|TRBV11-2
TGTGCCAGCAGCTTAGACGGGACAGGGGGCTTTACAGATACGCAGTATTTT
CASSLDGTGGFTDTQYF
>few|.|TRBJ1-5|TRBV27
TGTGCCAGCAGTTTTGGGCAGGGTAGCAATCAGCCCCAGCATTTT
CASSFGQGSNQPQHF